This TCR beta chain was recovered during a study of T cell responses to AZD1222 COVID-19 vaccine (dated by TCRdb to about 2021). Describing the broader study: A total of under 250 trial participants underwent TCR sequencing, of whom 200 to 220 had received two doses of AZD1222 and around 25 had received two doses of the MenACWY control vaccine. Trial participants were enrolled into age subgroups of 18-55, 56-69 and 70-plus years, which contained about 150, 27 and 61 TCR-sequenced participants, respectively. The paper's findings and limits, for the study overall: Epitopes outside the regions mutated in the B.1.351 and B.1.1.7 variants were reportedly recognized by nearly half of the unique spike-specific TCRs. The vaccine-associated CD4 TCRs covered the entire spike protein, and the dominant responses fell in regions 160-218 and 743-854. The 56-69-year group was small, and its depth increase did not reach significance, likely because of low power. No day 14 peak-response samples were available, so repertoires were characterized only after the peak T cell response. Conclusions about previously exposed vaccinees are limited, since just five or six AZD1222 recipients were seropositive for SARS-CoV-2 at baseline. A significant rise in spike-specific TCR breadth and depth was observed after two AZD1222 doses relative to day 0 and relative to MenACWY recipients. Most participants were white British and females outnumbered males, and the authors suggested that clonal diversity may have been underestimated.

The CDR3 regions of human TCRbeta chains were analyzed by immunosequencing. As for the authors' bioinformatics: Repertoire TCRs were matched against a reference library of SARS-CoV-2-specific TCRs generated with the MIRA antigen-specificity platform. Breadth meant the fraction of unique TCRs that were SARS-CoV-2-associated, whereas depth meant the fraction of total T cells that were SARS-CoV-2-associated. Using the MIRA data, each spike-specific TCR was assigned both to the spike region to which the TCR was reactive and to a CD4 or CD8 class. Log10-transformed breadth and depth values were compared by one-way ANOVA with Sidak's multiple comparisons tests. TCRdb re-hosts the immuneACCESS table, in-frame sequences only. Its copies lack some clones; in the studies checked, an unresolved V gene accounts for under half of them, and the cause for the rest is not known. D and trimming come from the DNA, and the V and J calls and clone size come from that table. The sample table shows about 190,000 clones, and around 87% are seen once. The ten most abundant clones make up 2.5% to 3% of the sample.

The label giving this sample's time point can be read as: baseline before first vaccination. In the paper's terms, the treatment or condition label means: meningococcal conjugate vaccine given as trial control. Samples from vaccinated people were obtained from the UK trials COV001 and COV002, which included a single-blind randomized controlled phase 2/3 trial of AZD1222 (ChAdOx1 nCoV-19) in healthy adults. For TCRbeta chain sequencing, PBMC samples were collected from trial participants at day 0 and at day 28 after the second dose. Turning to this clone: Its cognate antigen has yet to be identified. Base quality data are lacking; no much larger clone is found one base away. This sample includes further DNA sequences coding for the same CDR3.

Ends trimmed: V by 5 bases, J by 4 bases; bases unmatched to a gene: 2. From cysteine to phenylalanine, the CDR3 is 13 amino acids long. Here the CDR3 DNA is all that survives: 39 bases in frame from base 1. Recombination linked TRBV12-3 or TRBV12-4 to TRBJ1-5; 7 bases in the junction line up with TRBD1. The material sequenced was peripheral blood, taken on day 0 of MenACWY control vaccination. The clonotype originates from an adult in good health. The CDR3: CASSLTGNQPQHF. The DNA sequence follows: TGTGCCAGCAGTCTGACAGGGAATCAGCCCCAGCATTTT.